This T cell receptor beta chain was identified in a study of vaccination effects on CD4 cells after COVID-19. On this clone itself: Its antigen is not known.

The CDR3 runs to 15 residues. Germline lookup yields CDR1 SGHAT and CDR2 FQNNGV. With V trimmed by 3 bases and J by 3 bases, 5 bases remained unmatched. Expansion with viral peptide pools was applied to antigen-specific CD4+ T cells by the ViraFEST assay prior to sequencing. The culture ran for 10 days before CD4+ T cells were isolated. Everyone in the study got two shots of either the BNT162b2 or mRNA-1273 vaccine. Nucleocapsid antibodies were negative in the vaccine recipients, who had never had SARS-CoV-2 infection. Half-medium exchanges with IL-2 medium took place on days 3 and 7. Method: immunoSEQ multiplex PCR; TCRdb's copy keeps in-frame clones and lacks some. The table has about 16,000 clones, under 70% seen once.

This receptor was identified in a human donor who received a COVID-19 vaccine. Sequences were derived from CD4+ T cells from PBMCs cultured with SARS-CoV-2 spike peptides, sampled after COVID-19 vaccination. V usage is TRBV11-2 and J usage is TRBJ2-1; TRBD2 agrees at 7 bases. The CDR3 protein is CASSFLADSYNEQFF. The CDR3 bases are TGTGCCAGCAGCTTCCTAGCGGATAGCTACAATGAGCAGTTCTTC.